This TCR beta chain emerged from a study of OX40 agonist ivuxolimab in advanced cancers. Study context: Participants, 80% to 90% male, averaged approximately 65 years of age, ranging from roughly 23 to 90.

Of note for this clone: The target antigen is unknown.

Sequencing used immunoSEQ multiplex PCR; TCRdb keeps in-frame clones, though not all of them. The sample has fewer than 90,000 clones, roughly nine tenths seen once. General study points: At 0.1 to 3.0 mg/kg and by week 6, clonal expansion occurred in CD4+ and CD8+ blood T cells. The average count of expanded clones was higher among CD8+ T cells than among CD4+. The study did not work out the antigen specificity of the expanded peripheral T cells.

The CDR3 runs to 15 residues. Germline V CDR1 and CDR2: SGDLS, YYNGEE. J lost 6 bases, V lost 2 bases, and 3 bases had no gene match. The chain carries TRBV9 and TRBJ1-6; 9 positions agree with TRBD1. The material was CD4+ or CD8+ T cells sorted from blood, obtained in a trial of the OX40 agonist ivuxolimab. The sequence was collected from an adult with an advanced solid tumor such as melanoma, head and neck, liver or kidney cancer. The CDR3 protein is CASSVRDRANSPLHF. The CDR3 DNA is TGTGCCAGCAGCGTCCGGGACAGGGCTAATTCACCCCTCCACTTT. The variable domain in full, completed from reference TRBV9 and TRBJ1-6, reads DSGVTQTPKHLITATGQRVTLRCSPRSGDLSVYWYQQSLDQGLQFLIQYYNGEERAKGNILERFSAQQFPDLHSELNLSSLELGDSALYFCASSVRDRANSPLHFGNGTRLTVT.